The 14 T cell receptor beta chains in this list originate from one sample, sequenced in a study of blood T cell repertoires in COVID-19. Here immunoSEQ multiplex PCR was the method, and the copy in TCRdb shows in-frame clones only, minus some. This sample has 220,000 or so clones, with around 83% found just once. The sequenced sample was peripheral blood. The source is a woman aged 45-65 years with COVID-19, enrolled during active disease.

The chain carries TRBV3-1 (or the pseudogene TRBV3-2) and TRBJ2-3, with 8 bases matching TRBD1. The CDR3 consists of 15 residues. The germline V gene encodes CDR1 LGHDT and CDR2 YNNKEL (reference sequence). V was clipped by 2 bases and J by 5 bases; unmatched bases: 6. The CDR3, as DNA: TGTGCCAGCAGCCAAAGGACAGGGTTGCGAGATACGCAGTATTTT. It yields the protein CASSQRTGLRDTQYF.

The genes are TRBV5-1 and TRBJ2-7; 8 bases agree with TRBD1. The trim removed 4 bases at V and 5 bases at J, leaving 5 bases unmatched. CDR1 is SGHRS, CDR2 YFSETQ, per germline. The CDR3 is made up of 13 amino acids. This CDR3 is CASSSDRGDEQYF. In nucleotides, the CDR3 is TGCGCCAGCAGCAGTGACAGGGGAGACGAGCAGTACTTC. Based on the CDR3 plus reference TRBV5-1 and TRBJ2-7, the full variable domain is KAGVTQTPRYLIKTRGQQVTLSCSPISGHRSVSWYQQTPGQGLQFLFEYFSETQRNKGNFPGRFSGRQFSNSRSEMNVSTLELGDSALYLCASSSDRGDEQYFGPGTRLTVT.

The genes are TRBV5-8 and TRBJ1-6; TRBD1 might be the D (6 bases). Germline V gene lookup returns CDR1 SGHTS and CDR2 YDEGEE. The CDR3 consists of 17 residues. Trimming removed 0 bases at V and 8 bases at J, with 18 bases between. CDR3 DNA: TGTGCCAGCAGCTTGGCGGGACACACCCCAGGGTATTCACCCCTCCACTTT. Translated, it gives CASSLAGHTPGYSPLHF. The complete variable domain, with remaining parts taken from reference TRBV5-8 and TRBJ1-6, reads EAGVTQSPTHLIKTRGQQATLRCSPISGHTSVYWYQQALGLGLQFLLWYDEGEERNRGNFPPRFSGRQFPNYSSELNVNALELEDSALYLCASSLAGHTPGYSPLHFGNGTRLTVT.

This chain uses TRBV27 with TRBJ1-2, with 8 bases that match TRBD1. Germline V CDR1 and CDR2: MNHEY, SMNVEV (reference sequence). The CDR3 spans 17 residues. Losses at the gene ends were 5 bases for V and 4 bases for J; bases not matched to a gene: 15. The chain's CDR3 is CASSPRTGTGLSYGYTF. In nucleotides, the CDR3 is TGTGCCAGCAGTCCCCGGACAGGGACGGGGCTTTCCTATGGCTACACCTTC.

The rearrangement uses TRBV15 and TRBJ2-2; TRBD1 is a possible D gene (6 bases). The CDR3 length is 18 residues. Trimming took off 3 bases at V and 1 base at J, with 18 bases between the two ends. Germline V gene lookup returns CDR1 LNHNV and CDR2 YYDKDF (reference sequence). CDR3 loop: CATSSSQGDEGNTGELFF. The CDR3 nucleotides read TGTGCCACCAGCAGTTCACAGGGTGATGAGGGGAACACCGGGGAGCTGTTTTTT.

CDR3 loop: CASSLDSSTSQYF. The CDR3 DNA reads TGTGCCAGCAGCTTAGACAGCTCTACGAGTCAGTACTTC. The V and J genes are TRBV7-9 and TRBJ2-7; no clear D gene. Trimming shortened V by 1 base and J by 10 bases, and 14 bases separated the two germline ends. CDR1 SEHNR and CDR2 FQNEAQ come from the germline V gene (reference sequence). CDR3 size: 13 residues.

The chain links TRBV5-1 to TRBJ1-1; 8 bases agree with TRBD1. Unmatched junction bases numbered 14, after V lost 5 bases and J lost 5 bases. Germline V gives CDR1 SGHRS, CDR2 YFSETQ. The CDR3 totals 16 residues. DNA for the CDR3: TGCGCCAGCAGAGGCCTCGCAGGGGGCGCAGGAACTGAAGCTTTCTTT. Residues: CASRGLAGGAGTEAFF.

J is TRBJ2-3 and V is TRBV27; 8 nucleotides agree with TRBD1. CDR1 MNHEY and CDR2 SMNVEV come from the germline V gene (reference sequence). Unmatched junction bases numbered 5, after V lost 4 bases and J lost 2 bases. The CDR3 contains 15 residues. As DNA, the CDR3 is TGTGCCAGCAGTTCGACAGGGGCGATCACAGATACGCAGTATTTT. Translated, it gives CASSSTGAITDTQYF.

V usage is TRBV7-3 and J usage is TRBJ2-1, with 10 bases that match TRBD2. Germline-derived CDR1 and CDR2 are SGHTA and FQGTGA. Losses at the gene ends were 1 base for V and 15 bases for J; bases not matched to a gene: 15. The CDR3 sequence is 16 residues long. The CDR3 sequence is CASSLRPSGGAGDLFF. In nucleotides, the CDR3 is TGTGCCAGCAGCTTAAGGCCCAGCGGGGGGGCCGGAGATCTGTTCTTC. Variable domain in full (rest from reference TRBV7-3 and TRBJ2-1): GAGVSQTPSNKVTEKGKYVELRCDPISGHTALYWYRQSLGQGPEFLIYFQGTGAADDSGLPNDRFFAVRPEGSVSTLKIQRTERGDSAVYLCASSLRPSGGAGDLFFGPGTRLTVL.

This clone appeared once. The CDR3 DNA reads as TGCGCCAGCAACAGGGGGAGCACCGGGGAGCTGTTTTTT. The encoded protein is CASNRGSTGELFF. The chain is built from TRBV5-1 and TRBJ2-2; 8 bases align to TRBD1. Germline CDR1 reads SGHRS; CDR2 reads YFSETQ. The CDR3 consists of 13 residues. V was pared by 6 bases and J by 4 bases, with 2 bases of the junction left unmatched. Together with reference TRBV5-1 and TRBJ2-2, the CDR3 gives the full variable domain: KAGVTQTPRYLIKTRGQQVTLSCSPISGHRSVSWYQQTPGQGLQFLFEYFSETQRNKGNFPGRFSGRQFSNSRSEMNVSTLELGDSALYLCASNRGSTGELFFGEGSRLTVL.

Comment on this clone: Other DNA sequences in the same sample also yield this CDR3. The V gene is TRBV15, the J gene TRBJ1-2; perhaps TRBD1 as D (5 bases). The germline V and J ends were trimmed by 3 bases and 4 bases, with 9 bases remaining between them. Per germline, CDR1 LNHNV and CDR2 YYDKDF (reference sequence). The CDR3 is made up of 13 amino acids. CDR3 loop: CATSRGGAYGYTF. The CDR3 bases are TGTGCCACCAGCAGGGGAGGGGCCTATGGCTACACCTTC.

As to this clone: At one end the junction does not follow the germline gene, possibly because of a read error. This chain joins TRBV14 and TRBJ2-3; 8 nucleotides match TRBD2. Germline CDR1 SGHDN, CDR2 FVKESK. The CDR3 is 16 residues long. CDR3 sequence reads: CATSRISGGRADTQYF. The CDR3 DNA follows: TGTGCCACCAGCCGAATCAGCGGGGGACGGGCAGATACGCAGTATTTT.

DNA of the CDR3: TGTGCCAGCACCTCCTACCGGGACACTGAAGCTTTCTTT. This gives the protein CASTSYRDTEAFF. This chain connects TRBV28 to TRBJ1-1; D ambiguous. There are 13 residues in the CDR3. The germline gives CDR1 MDHEN, CDR2 SYDVKM. Trimming cost V 7 bases and J 3 bases, with 12 bases left between them.

The chain has TRBV4-1 and TRBJ1-1; a possible D gene is TRBD1 (5 bases). Germline V lookup: CDR1 MGHRA, CDR2 YSYEKL. There are 15 residues in the CDR3. V lost 0 bases, J lost 11 bases, and 19 bases lay in between. In nucleotides, the CDR3 is TGCGCCAGCAGCCAAGATGGGCAGGGAAGGCTCGGGGCTTTCTTT. Translation gives CASSQDGQGRLGAFF.